The 27 T cell receptor beta chains below all came from one sample that was sequenced in a study of vaccination and CD4 T cells after COVID-19. For these receptors, no antigen is known. Cultured CD4+ T cells had their DNA profiled by the Oncomine TCR Beta short-read assay. TCRdb re-called the PCR reads through MiXCR, storing one row per CDR3 protein. The sample lists approximately 21,000 distinct CDR3 sequences; roughly half were seen once. The sample's treatment: approximately nine-day PBMC culture with coronavirus spike peptide pools or control peptides (ViraFEST assay). Material for sequencing was CD4+ T cells from blood, cultured in vitro. The receptors originated from a human donor who had recovered from COVID-19.

J is TRBJ2-3 and V is TRBV11-2; a possible D gene is TRBD2 (6 bases). The V end lost 1 base, the J end lost 1 base, and 9 bases lay between the germline ends. Germline CDR1 and CDR2: SGHAT and FQNNGV. The CDR3 is 15 amino acids. CDR3 sequence (DNA): TGTGCCAGCAGCTTAGCCGGGGGAGGCACAGATACGCAGTATTTT. Translating gives CASSLAGGGTDTQYF.

The CDR3, as DNA: TGTGCCAGCAGACACAGAGGGGAGACAAGCGGCTACACCTTC. Residues: CASRHRGETSGYTF. The chain joins TRBV2 to TRBJ1-2; TRBD1 is a possible D gene (5 bases). V was cut by 6 bases and J by 8 bases, with 19 bases left in between. The germline gives CDR1 SNHLY, CDR2 FYNNEI. CDR3 size: 14 residues.

This clonotype was counted between two and nine times. The chain has TRBV12-3 or TRBV12-4 and TRBJ1-2; the D gene is possibly TRBD1 (6 bases). The CDR3 is made up of 13 amino acids. V gave up 1 base and J gave up 3 bases, with 6 bases separating them. The CDR3 region is CASSLDRDYGYTF. The CDR3 DNA reads as TGTGCCAGCAGTTTAGACAGGGACTATGGCTACACCTTC.

The table lists this clonotype with a count of one. The genes are TRBV4-3 and TRBJ2-2; 7 bases are a match to TRBD1. V was clipped by 2 bases and J by 4 bases; unmatched bases: 4. CDR1 is LGHNA and CDR2 is YSLEER in the germline V gene. The CDR3 extends over 15 amino acids. The CDR3 reads CASSQSGTVTGELFF. CDR3 sequence (DNA): TGCGCCAGCAGCCAATCCGGGACAGTCACCGGGGAGCTGTTTTTT.

The V and J genes are TRBV20-1 and TRBJ1-1; 9 bases are a match to TRBD1. J gave up 2 bases and V 2 bases, and 9 bases lay outside the gene matches. CDR3 length: 16 amino acids. Looked up from germline, CDR1 is DFQATT and CDR2 is SNEGSKA (reference sequence). CDR3 residues: CSARSPGTGQNTEAFF. The CDR3 DNA reads as TGCAGTGCTAGAAGTCCCGGGACAGGGCAAAACACTGAAGCTTTCTTT.

The rearrangement links TRBV29-1 to TRBJ1-4; D uncertain. The germline V and J ends were trimmed by 7 bases and 5 bases, with 17 bases remaining between them. There are 14 residues in the CDR3. Germline values: CDR1 SQVTM, CDR2 ANQGSEA. The CDR3 sequence is CSARSGSGNEKLFF. The CDR3 DNA sequence: TGCAGCGCGCGCTCCGGGAGCGGGAATGAAAAACTGTTTTTT.

V gene TRBV5-4 combines with J gene TRBJ1-6; D is unclear. This CDR3 contains 11 residues. V was pared by 5 bases and J by 6 bases, with 3 bases between. The germline V gene has CDR1 SGHNT and CDR2 YYREEE (reference sequence). CDR3 protein: CASSRNSPLHF. In DNA, the CDR3 is TGTGCCAGCAGTCGTAATTCACCCCTCCACTTT.

The V and J genes are TRBV24-1 and TRBJ2-3, with 10 bases aligning to TRBD2. Trimming took 10 bases from V and 0 from J; bases not matched to a gene: 3. From germline, CDR1 is KGHDR and CDR2 SFDVKD. CDR3 size: 14 residues. The CDR3: CATALAGSTDTQYF. In nucleotides, the CDR3 is TGTGCCACAGCACTAGCGGGGAGCACAGATACGCAGTATTTT.

This clonotype was found a few times. This chain uses TRBV7-8 with TRBJ2-5, with 12 bases fitting TRBD1. CDR3 length: 15 residues. The ends lost 5 bases at V and 5 bases at J; junction bases unmatched: 6. Per germline, CDR1 SGHVS and CDR2 FQNEAQ. In DNA, the CDR3 is TGTGCCAGCAGCCCGGGACAGGGGGCGGCGGAGACCCAGTACTTC. This sequence encodes CASSPGQGAAETQYF.

V usage is TRBV11-3 and J usage is TRBJ2-3; a weak D match, TRBD1 (5 bases). This CDR3 spans 14 amino acids. The germline V gene encodes CDR1 SGHNT and CDR2 YENEEA. V was clipped by 3 bases and J by 0 bases, with 7 bases between them. The CDR3 DNA follows: TGTGCCAGCAGCTTGGGGCCTAGCACAGATACGCAGTATTTT. It yields the protein CASSLGPSTDTQYF.

The chain has TRBV25-1 and TRBJ1-4; a weak D match, TRBD1 (6 bases). This CDR3 is 14 amino acids long. V lost 6 bases and J 3 bases, leaving 11 bases between the germline ends. Germline CDR1 MGHDK, CDR2 SYGVNS. CDR3 protein: CASRLQGANEKLFF. The CDR3 DNA sequence: TGTGCCAGCAGGTTACAGGGAGCTAATGAAAAACTGTTTTTT.

The chain recombines TRBV10-3 with TRBJ1-2, with 12 positions matching TRBD1. Per germline, CDR1 ENHRY and CDR2 SYGVKD. The CDR3 length is 16 residues. V dropped 11 bases and J dropped 5; count of bases not matched to a gene: 15. CDR3 protein: CAPPRGQGARNYGYTF. The CDR3 nucleotides read TGTGCCCCCCCCCGGGGACAGGGGGCGCGGAATTATGGCTACACCTTC.

The J gene is TRBJ2-1, the V gene TRBV11-3; 7 bases are a match to TRBD2. This CDR3 comprises 15 residues. Germline-derived CDR1 and CDR2 are SGHNT and YENEEA. Trimming at V came to 1 base and at J to 0 bases, leaving 0 bases not matched to a gene. The CDR3 is CASSLGGSSYNEQFF. The CDR3 coding sequence is TGTGCCAGCAGCTTAGGCGGGAGCTCCTACAATGAGCAGTTCTTC.

This clonotype was seen a few times. The chain combines TRBV21-1 with TRBJ2-6; the table's TRBD2 call for D was not verified on the DNA. TRBV21-1 is a pseudogene segment. The CDR3 extends over 23 amino acids. The CDR3 is CASSNHRKVASPLPLSGANVLTF. The CDR3 nucleotides are TGTGCCAGCAGCAACCATCGGAAGGTGGCCTCTCCACTCCCTCTCTCTGGGGCCAACGTCCTGACTTTC.

This clonotype has only a few counts. The V call is TRBV11-2, the J call TRBJ1-2; weak D call: TRBD1 (6 bases). CDR3 length: 16 residues. V lost 2 bases, J lost 7 bases, and 20 bases lay in between. CDR1 is SGHAT, CDR2 FQNNGV, per germline. The CDR3 spells CASSLLKRQEVGGYTF. CDR3 DNA: TGTGCCAGCAGCTTACTTAAAAGACAGGAGGTCGGTGGCTACACCTTC.

The gene calls are TRBV7-2 and TRBJ1-1; D is uncertain. The CDR3 totals 14 residues. V lost 2 bases and J 1 base, leaving 8 bases between the germline ends. The germline gives CDR1 SGHTA, CDR2 FQGNSA. The CDR3 sequence is CASSLLVGNTEAFF. The CDR3 DNA follows: TGTGCCAGCAGCTTACTCGTAGGGAACACTGAAGCTTTCTTT.

V is TRBV20-1 and J is TRBJ2-7; the match to TRBD1 covers 9 bases. Germline CDR1 reads DFQATT; CDR2 reads SNEGSKA (reference sequence). The CDR3 spans 14 residues. J was trimmed by 3 bases and V by 5 bases; bases with no gene match: 8. The CDR3 sequence is CSARSGTGIYEQYF. The CDR3 nucleotides are TGCAGTGCTCGCTCGGGGACAGGGATCTACGAGCAGTACTTC.

This chain links TRBV20-1 with TRBJ2-3; TRBD1 is a possible D gene (6 bases). Germline V gene lookup returns CDR1 DFQATT and CDR2 SNEGSKA (reference sequence). This CDR3 comprises 13 residues. The CDR3 bases are TGCGCAGCCGGGCCAGGGGGCACAGATACGCAGTATTTT. Protein: CAAGPGGTDTQYF.

The chain links TRBV7-2 to TRBJ2-5; 11 bases map to TRBD1. V trimming: 5 bases; J trimming: 3 bases; junction bases outside the gene matches: 8. Per germline, CDR1 SGHTA and CDR2 FQGNSA. The CDR3 sequence is 16 residues long. The CDR3 loop reads CASSRWTGGYKETQYF. CDR3 DNA sequence: TGTGCCAGCAGCCGATGGACAGGGGGCTATAAAGAGACCCAGTACTTC.

The gene calls are TRBV5-8 and TRBJ2-2; unclear D gene. The ends were cut back, 5 bases at V and 0 bases at J, with 20 bases in the middle. The CDR3 has 18 residues. Germline V CDR1 and CDR2: SGHTS, YDEGEE. CDR3 DNA: TGTGCCAGCAGTCGTCGGTGGGCTCAGCGAACGAACACCGGGGAGCTGTTTTTT. It specifies CASSRRWAQRTNTGELFF.

The V and J genes are TRBV27 and TRBJ2-3; no clear D gene. CDR3 length equals 15 residues. V dropped 3 bases and J dropped 0 bases, with 10 bases sitting between them. The V gene's germline CDR1 is MNHEY and CDR2 SMNVEV (reference sequence). The CDR3 coding sequence is TGTGCCAGCAGTTTGTACCGTTCTAGCACAGATACGCAGTATTTT. Protein: CASSLYRSSTDTQYF.

The chain carries TRBV4-3 and TRBJ2-7, with D possibly TRBD1 on 5 matching bases. Per germline, CDR1 LGHNA and CDR2 YSLEER. The CDR3 is 13 residues long. Trimming cost V 4 bases and J 6 bases, with 13 bases left between them. For the CDR3, the DNA is TGCGCCAGCAGCCGAACGCAGGGTTTCGAGCAGTACTTC. Translating it yields CASSRTQGFEQYF.

The J gene is TRBJ1-2, the V gene TRBV24-1; D is uncertain. Germline CDR1 is KGHDR and CDR2 is SFDVKD. The CDR3 spans 16 residues. Trimming took 5 bases from V and 3 from J, leaving 18 bases between them. CDR3 bases: TGTGCCACCAGTGTCGACGCAGAGGCCGCCGACTATGGCTACACCTTC. Encoded protein: CATSVDAEAADYGYTF.

The DNA of the CDR3 is TGCAGTGCCTGTCCCGGGACCTCTGGGGCCAACGTCCTGACTTTC. This encodes CSACPGTSGANVLTF. The rearrangement joins TRBV20-1 to TRBJ2-6; either TRBD1 or TRBD2 may fit D (5 bases each). This CDR3 region has 15 residues. Germline CDR1 DFQATT, CDR2 SNEGSKA (reference sequence). Trimming stripped 6 bases from V and 0 bases from J, with 12 bases between.

The rearrangement uses TRBV6-5 and TRBJ1-1; D is perhaps TRBD1 (5 bases). The CDR3 loop spans 14 amino acids. Per the germline V gene, CDR1 is MNHEY and CDR2 is SVGAGI. The V and J ends lost 2 bases and 2 bases respectively, with 9 bases between them. CDR3 region: CASSYETVNTEAFF. In DNA, the CDR3 is TGTGCCAGCAGTTACGAGACAGTCAACACTGAAGCTTTCTTT.

This rearrangement joins TRBV20-1 to TRBJ1-2; maybe TRBD1 (5 bases). This CDR3 is built from 13 residues. Germline CDR1 is DFQATT and CDR2 is SNEGSKA (reference sequence). Deletions cut 3 bases from V and 6 bases from J, with 14 bases between. CDR3 bases: TGCAGTGCTAGGTCCGGGACGGGGAATGGCTACACCTTC. Translating it yields CSARSGTGNGYTF.

The chain employs TRBV2 and TRBJ1-1; TRBD1 matches at 9 bases. Trimming cost V 2 bases and J 4 bases; bases outside gene matches: 5. Germline loops: CDR1 SNHLY, CDR2 FYNNEI. The CDR3 totals 15 residues. The CDR3 loop is CASSEWGDRATEAFF. For the CDR3, the DNA is TGTGCCAGCAGTGAATGGGGGGACAGGGCCACTGAAGCTTTCTTT.